This record covers a single TCR beta chain. The CDR3 loop spans 16 amino acids. The ends lost 6 bases at V and 8 bases at J; junction bases unmatched: 11. Germline assignment: CDR1 LNHDA and CDR2 SQIVND (reference sequence). All patients experienced relapse after autologous stem cell transplantation, and brentuximab vedotin exposure was variable. This specimen comes from a study of PD-1 blockade in classical Hodgkin lymphoma. The protocol was immunoSEQ multiplex PCR, while the TCRdb copy is restricted to in-frame clones and leaves out a portion. The sample holds 38,000 or so clones; approximately 87% are singletons and the top ten take around 9%.

This TCR was recovered from a human donor with classical Hodgkin lymphoma. The chain uses TRBV19 and TRBJ1-3; 12 bases are shared with TRBD1. Source: peripheral blood mononuclear cells (PBMCs), taken at baseline. The CDR3 loop reads CASSPGQGAGEYTIYF. The CDR3 DNA reads TGTGCCAGTAGCCCGGGACAGGGGGCAGGGGAATACACCATATATTTT.